The next 26 T cell receptor beta chains were all read from a single sample in a study of control samples from healthy donors and cancer patients. Method: immunoSEQ multiplex PCR; TCRdb's copy keeps in-frame clones and lacks some. The sample yields fewer than 500,000 clones, approximately 90% seen once. Sequencing was performed on PBMCs. These TCRs come from a man aged 35 to 55 with head and neck cancer.

The chain couples TRBV5-6 to TRBJ2-7; D may correspond to TRBD1 or TRBD2 (5 bases each). Trimming took 7 bases from V and 1 from J, leaving 18 bases between them. This CDR3 spans 15 amino acids. CDR1 SGHDT and CDR2 YYEEEE come from the germline V gene. CDR3 sequence reads: CASGDRDGYSYEQYF. DNA of the CDR3: TGTGCCAGCGGCGACCGGGACGGGTATTCCTACGAGCAGTACTTC.

This sequence joins TRBV12-5 and TRBJ2-1; 11 positions match TRBD2. The CDR3 totals 14 residues. The V and J ends lost 6 bases and 6 bases, in that order; junction bases with no gene match: 4. Germline V lookup: CDR1 LGHNT, CDR2 FRNRAP. CDR3 DNA: TGTGCTAGTGGCTATAGCGGGGGGGCCAATGAGCAGTTCTTC. Encoded protein: CASGYSGGANEQFF.

The V and J genes are TRBV6-2 or TRBV6-3 and TRBJ2-5; 12 bases agree with TRBD1. TRBJ2-7 explains the end of the DNA better; the J call may be wrong. The CDR3 totals 15 residues. Germline CDR1 and CDR2: MNHEY and SVGEGT. This chain's CDR3 is CASSQPGQGAGEQYF. For the CDR3, the DNA is TGTGCCAGCAGTCAACCGGGACAGGGGGCGGGCGAGCAGTACTTC.

The chain links TRBV18 to TRBJ2-7; D possibly corresponds to TRBD1 (6 bases). The CDR3 totals 15 residues. The germline V and J ends were trimmed by 2 bases and 3 bases, with 14 bases remaining between them. Looked up from germline, CDR1 is KGHSH and CDR2 is LQKENI. The CDR3 is CASSPSPDRNYEQYF. The CDR3 DNA follows: TGTGCCAGCTCACCATCTCCCGACAGGAACTACGAGCAGTACTTC.

V and J are TRBV27 and TRBJ1-1; 7 bases are shared with TRBD1. The CDR3 has 14 residues. The V segment lost 5 bases and the J segment 1 base; nucleotides outside the gene matches: 4. CDR1 is MNHEY, CDR2 SMNVEV, per germline (reference sequence). CDR3 loop: CASSGQVRNTEAFF. CDR3 coding DNA: TGTGCCAGCAGTGGACAGGTCCGGAACACTGAAGCTTTCTTT.

The J gene is TRBJ2-7, the V gene TRBV5-6; no firm D call. CDR1 and CDR2 from the germline V gene are SGHDT and YYEEEE. V shed 0 bases and J shed 4 bases, with 2 bases lying between them. The CDR3 has 11 residues. The CDR3 here is CASSLAYEQYF. In DNA, the CDR3 is TGTGCCAGCAGCTTGGCGTACGAGCAGTACTTC.

This clone was counted a single time. The chain employs TRBV3-1 (or the pseudogene TRBV3-2) and TRBJ2-1, with 10 bases lining up with TRBD2. Unmatched junction bases numbered 5, after V lost 6 bases and J lost 3 bases. CDR3 size: 15 residues. Germline loops: CDR1 LGHDT, CDR2 YNNKEL (reference sequence). The CDR3 DNA reads as TGTGCCAGCAGACCCCCTAGCGGGGGCTACAATGAGCAGTTCTTC. Translation gives CASRPPSGGYNEQFF.

The V and J genes are TRBV11-2 and TRBJ2-7; D ambiguous. Trimming took 2 bases from V and 1 from J, leaving 9 bases between them. Germline V lookup: CDR1 SGHAT, CDR2 FQNNGV. This CDR3 is built from 14 residues. The CDR3 loop is CASSLSDGSYEQYF. CDR3 sequence (DNA): TGTGCCAGCAGCTTATCAGACGGGTCCTACGAGCAGTACTTC.

As for this clone: A junction end diverges from the germline sequence, so it may reflect a read error. This chain joins TRBV28 and TRBJ2-3, with D tentatively TRBD1 (6 bases). CDR1 MDHEN and CDR2 SYDVKM come from the germline V gene. This CDR3 has 17 amino acids. CDR3 protein: CVSSLVSGSPRGDTQYF. CDR3 DNA sequence: TGTGTCAGCAGTTTGGTTTCGGGCTCCCCAAGGGGGGATACGCAGTATTTT.

The chain recombines TRBV6-5 with TRBJ2-7, with D possibly being TRBD1 (6 bases). Trimming stripped 6 bases from V and 6 bases from J, with 21 bases between. CDR3 size: 15 residues. Per the germline V gene, CDR1 is MNHEY and CDR2 is SVGAGI. The CDR3, as DNA: TGTGCCAGCAGGAGCACAGGGATAAAAAGGGGCGAGCAGTACTTC. Its translation: CASRSTGIKRGEQYF.

The chain uses TRBV24-1 and TRBJ2-1; 7 bases match TRBD2. Germline V gene sequence: CDR1 KGHDR, CDR2 SFDVKD. This CDR3 has 15 amino acids. The junction had 9 bases not matched to a gene; V was cut back by 6 bases and J by 5 bases. Written as DNA, the CDR3 is TGTGCCACCAGTCGAAGCGGGATTGGGAACAATGAGCAGTTCTTC. This translates into CATSRSGIGNNEQFF.

The CDR3 spells CAWSFPGGSYEQYF. The CDR3 DNA follows: TGTGCCTGGAGTTTCCCAGGGGGCTCCTACGAGCAGTACTTC. The chain employs TRBV30 and TRBJ2-7; TRBD1 aligns across 7 bases. V dropped 2 bases and J dropped 0; count of bases not matched to a gene: 4. Germline loops: CDR1 GTSNPN, CDR2 SVGIG (reference sequence). This CDR3 has 14 amino acids.

The rearrangement links TRBV24-1 to TRBJ2-2; no clear D gene. The germline CDR1 and CDR2 sequences are KGHDR and SFDVKD. The CDR3 extends over 14 amino acids. The germline V and J ends were trimmed by 5 bases and 1 base, with 7 bases remaining between them. CDR3 sequence (DNA): TGTGCCACCAGTGCAAGGTTGAACACCGGGGAGCTGTTTTTT. Translated, it gives CATSARLNTGELFF.

The chain carries TRBV19 and TRBJ1-1, with TRBD1 as a possible D gene (5 bases). This CDR3 comprises 15 residues. Germline CDR1 LNHDA, CDR2 SQIVND (reference sequence). Trimming left V 6 bases short and J 6 bases short, with 20 bases between. The CDR3 coding sequence is TGTGCCAGTAGCATATGGCCCAGGGATGCTTCTGAAGCTTTCTTT. Protein sequence: CASSIWPRDASEAFF.

The chain has TRBV5-4 and TRBJ2-4; D is undetermined. CDR3 length equals 15 residues. Germline assignment: CDR1 SGHNT and CDR2 YYREEE (reference sequence). Trimming removed 4 bases from V and 0 bases from J, with 11 bases in between. The DNA for the CDR3 is TGTGCCAGCAGCCCGGATGATAAAGCCAAAAACATTCAGTACTTC. Its translation: CASSPDDKAKNIQYF.

The rearrangement joins TRBV30 to TRBJ2-3; D not resolved. The ends were cut back, 3 bases at V and 4 bases at J, with 5 bases in the middle. The CDR3 extends over 11 amino acids. Looked up from germline, CDR1 is GTSNPN and CDR2 is SVGIG (reference sequence). The DNA for the CDR3 is TGTGCCTGGAGACGAGCAGATACGCAGTATTTT. Translation: CAWRRADTQYF.

The chain recombines TRBV21-1 with TRBJ2-7; TRBD2 reflects the table's D call only, with no check against the DNA. TRBV21-1 is a pseudogene. This CDR3 comprises 16 residues. The CDR3 region is CASSKVRVADLYEQYF. The CDR3 DNA follows: TGTGCCAGCAGCAAAGTGAGGGTGGCTGACCTCTACGAGCAGTACTTC.

J is TRBJ2-3 and V is TRBV5-1, with D unclear. Trimming shortened V by 0 bases and J by 3 bases, and 14 bases separated the two germline ends. The CDR3 length is 16 residues. Germline lookup yields CDR1 SGHRS and CDR2 YFSETQ. The CDR3, as DNA: TGCGCCAGCAGCTTGGGTCGGTCCACCGGAACAGATACGCAGTATTTT. Translating it yields CASSLGRSTGTDTQYF. The variable domain in full, with the rest retrieved from reference TRBV5-1 and TRBJ2-3, is KAGVTQTPRYLIKTRGQQVTLSCSPISGHRSVSWYQQTPGQGLQFLFEYFSETQRNKGNFPGRFSGRQFSNSRSEMNVSTLELGDSALYLCASSLGRSTGTDTQYFGPGTRLTVL.

This rearrangement joins TRBV29-1 to TRBJ2-1, with unresolved D. This CDR3 spans 11 amino acids. The V end lost 6 bases, the J end lost 0 bases, and 3 bases lay between the germline ends. Germline values: CDR1 SQVTM, CDR2 ANQGSEA. DNA of the CDR3: TGCAGCGTCGCCTCCTACAATGAGCAGTTCTTC. This translates into CSVASYNEQFF.

This clone was seen once. This chain uses TRBV7-9 with TRBJ2-3; no clear D gene. The CDR3 spans 13 residues. The V and J ends lost 1 base and 5 bases respectively, with 7 bases between them. Germline V lookup: CDR1 SEHNR, CDR2 FQNEAQ (reference sequence). The CDR3 nucleotides are TGTGCCAGCAGCTTAGATGTAGGAGATACGCAGTATTTT. Amino acids: CASSLDVGDTQYF.

The chain combines TRBV7-2 with TRBJ2-7, with a tentative D call TRBD2 (5 bases). Germline V gene lookup returns CDR1 SGHTA and CDR2 FQGNSA. V was shortened by 3 bases and J by 7 bases, with 19 bases between the two germline ends. The CDR3 has 15 amino acids. In DNA form, the CDR3 reads TGTGCCAGCAGCTTCGGAGGACTTATCTCGGGAGAGCAGTACTTC. Translation: CASSFGGLISGEQYF.

The chain combines TRBV6-5 with TRBJ2-7; D is tentatively TRBD1 or TRBD2 (5 bases each). The V and J ends lost 8 bases and 3 bases respectively, with 14 bases between them. Germline CDR1 is MNHEY and CDR2 is SVGAGI. This CDR3 is built from 13 residues. The CDR3 sequence: CASELGGVYEQYF. For the CDR3, the DNA is TGTGCCAGCGAACTTGGGGGTGTCTACGAGCAGTACTTC.

The genes are TRBV28 and TRBJ2-3, with D possibly being TRBD2 (5 bases). The germline V gene has CDR1 MDHEN and CDR2 SYDVKM. The CDR3 runs to 16 residues. V was trimmed by 0 bases and J by 0 bases, leaving 10 bases between them. CDR3 in amino acids: CASSLWDFSSTDTQYF. DNA for the CDR3: TGTGCCAGCAGTTTATGGGACTTTTCTAGCACAGATACGCAGTATTTT.

This clone was picked up one time. V gene TRBV4-2 combines with J gene TRBJ2-5; D is ambiguous. This CDR3 region has 14 residues. Per germline, CDR1 LGHNA and CDR2 YNFKEQ. The germline V and J ends were trimmed by 4 bases and 4 bases, with 13 bases remaining between them. CDR3 loop: CASSPDLDRETQYF. In DNA, the CDR3 is TGTGCCAGCAGCCCCGACCTCGATCGAGAGACCCAGTACTTC.

J is TRBJ1-3 and V is TRBV5-1; 7 nucleotides match TRBD1. V lost 3 bases, J lost 0 bases, and 12 bases stayed unmatched. The CDR3 totals 18 residues. CDR1 and CDR2 (germline): SGHRS, YFSETQ. The CDR3 loop reads CASSSIPQGGGSGNTIYF. CDR3 nucleotides: TGCGCCAGCAGCTCCATCCCCCAGGGGGGAGGCTCTGGAAACACCATATATTTT.

The genes are TRBV5-1 and TRBJ2-3; 13 bases agree with TRBD2. The germline CDR1 and CDR2 sequences are SGHRS and YFSETQ. Trimming at V came to 4 bases and at J to 2 bases, leaving 7 bases not matched to a gene. This CDR3 is built from 17 residues. CDR3 coding DNA: TGCGCCAGCAGCCCAGGGACTAGCGGGGATTTCACAGATACGCAGTATTTT. As protein: CASSPGTSGDFTDTQYF. The variable domain in full, completed from reference TRBV5-1 and TRBJ2-3, reads KAGVTQTPRYLIKTRGQQVTLSCSPISGHRSVSWYQQTPGQGLQFLFEYFSETQRNKGNFPGRFSGRQFSNSRSEMNVSTLELGDSALYLCASSPGTSGDFTDTQYFGPGTRLTVL.